This T cell receptor (beta chain) derives from a study of T-cell reconstitution after alpha-beta-depleted transplantation in children. This clonotype has only a few counts. This CDR3 has 11 residues. The V and J ends lost 3 bases and 10 bases respectively, with 7 bases between them. Germline lookup yields CDR1 LGHNA and CDR2 YNFKEQ. Preparation of the TCRbeta library used unique molecular identifiers. TCRdb ran MiXCR on the PCR reads and lists one entry per CDR3 protein. The sample shows a few hundred thousand distinct CDR3 sequences, approximately 10% of them seen only once. The chain recombines TRBV4-2 with TRBJ2-1; D is unresolved. The specimen was PBMCs from the stem cell graft donor, collected from the stem cell graft. The source of this sequence is a human donor who donated a stem cell graft to a child with acute lymphoblastic leukemia. CDR3 loop: CASSQSMEQFF. The CDR3 DNA follows: TGTGCCAGCAGCCAGTCCATGGAGCAGTTCTTC.